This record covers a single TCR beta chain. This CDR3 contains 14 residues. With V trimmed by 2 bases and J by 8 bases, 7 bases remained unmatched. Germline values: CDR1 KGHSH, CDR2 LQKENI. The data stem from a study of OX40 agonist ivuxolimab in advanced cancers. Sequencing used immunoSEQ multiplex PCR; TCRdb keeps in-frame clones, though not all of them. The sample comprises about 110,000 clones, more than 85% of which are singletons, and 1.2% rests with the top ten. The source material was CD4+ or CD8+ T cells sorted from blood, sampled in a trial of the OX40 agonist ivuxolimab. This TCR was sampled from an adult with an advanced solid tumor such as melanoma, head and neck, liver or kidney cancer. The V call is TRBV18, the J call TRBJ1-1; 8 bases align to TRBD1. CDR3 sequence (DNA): TGTGCCAGCTCACCAGGACAGGGCGAGACCGAAGCTTTCTTT. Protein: CASSPGQGETEAFF.